These 22 T cell receptor beta chains originate from one sample sequenced in a study of blood T cell repertoires in COVID-19. Method: immunoSEQ multiplex PCR; TCRdb's copy keeps in-frame clones and lacks some. The profile shows approximately 490,000 clones, 70% to 90% of them singletons. The specimen was PBMCs or T cells enriched from blood (not recorded which). The receptors originated from a woman between 55 and 75 years old who had recovered from COVID-19.

This clone has more than one count but fewer than ten. The genes are TRBV6-2 or TRBV6-3 and TRBJ2-7; 8 bases are a match to TRBD1. The ends lost 2 bases at V and 0 bases at J; junction bases unmatched: 6. Germline V CDR1 and CDR2: MNHEY, SVGEGT. This CDR3 is 16 amino acids long. CDR3 nucleotides: TGTGCCAGCAGTTACGGCGACAGGGGAATCTCCTACGAGCAGTACTTC. As protein: CASSYGDRGISYEQYF.

This clone was seen only once. The chain links TRBV24-1 to TRBJ1-2; 10 bases match TRBD1. The V and J ends lost 3 bases and 0 bases, in that order; junction bases with no gene match: 6. Germline CDR1 is KGHDR and CDR2 is SFDVKD. This CDR3 has 17 residues. CDR3 in amino acids: CATSDGGQGIANYGYTF. The CDR3 DNA reads TGTGCCACCAGTGATGGGGGACAGGGGATAGCTAACTATGGCTACACCTTC.

CDR3 protein: CASSTNIYNSPLHF. Here the CDR3 DNA reads TGTGCCAGCAGTACAAATATATATAATTCACCCCTCCACTTT. J is TRBJ1-6 and V is TRBV5-4; D is unclear. The CDR3 consists of 14 residues. Deletions cut 5 bases from V and 4 bases from J, with 10 bases between. Germline CDR1 reads SGHNT; CDR2 reads YYREEE (reference sequence).

The chain joins TRBV7-6 to TRBJ1-1; tentative D call: TRBD1 (6 bases). The CDR3 is 16 residues long. Germline V lookup: CDR1 SGHVS, CDR2 FNYEAQ. V gave up 0 bases and J gave up 2 bases, with 13 bases separating them. CDR3 sequence: CASSLAAAGANTEAFF. The DNA for the CDR3 is TGTGCCAGCAGCTTAGCGGCGGCAGGGGCTAACACTGAAGCTTTCTTT. Full variable domain (outside the CDR3, taken from reference TRBV7-6 and TRBJ1-1): GAGVSQSPRYKVTKRGQDVALRCDPISGHVSLYWYRQALGQGPEFLTYFNYEAQQDKSGLPNDRFSAERPEGSISTLTIQRTEQRDSAMYRCASSLAAAGANTEAFFGQGTRLTVV.

The chain is built from TRBV12-3 or TRBV12-4 and TRBJ1-1; TRBD1 matches 8 bases. This CDR3 has 13 amino acids. J was trimmed by 4 bases and V by 8 bases; bases with no gene match: 6. The CDR3 here is CASGPTGVTEAFF. The CDR3 DNA follows: TGTGCCAGCGGTCCGACAGGGGTCACTGAAGCTTTCTTT.

About this clone itself: Other DNA sequences from this sample encode an identical CDR3 as well. This chain uses TRBV2 with TRBJ1-5, with TRBD1 identical over 7 bases. The V gene's germline CDR1 is SNHLY and CDR2 FYNNEI. This CDR3 contains 13 residues. J lost 4 bases, V lost 6 bases, and 3 bases had no gene match. The CDR3 here is CASRGQSNQPQHF. The CDR3 nucleotides are TGTGCCAGCAGGGGACAGAGTAATCAGCCCCAGCATTTT. Supplemented by reference TRBV2 and TRBJ1-5, the full variable domain reads EPEVTQTPSHQVTQMGQEVILRCVPISNHLYFYWYRQILGQKVEFLVSFYNNEISEKSEIFDDQFSVERPDGSNFTLKIRSTKLEDSAMYFCASRGQSNQPQHFGDGTRLSIL.

This chain connects TRBV25-1 to TRBJ2-3; D possibly corresponds to TRBD2 (5 bases). This CDR3 is built from 16 residues. V was pared by 1 base and J by 7 bases, with 18 bases between. Germline lookup yields CDR1 MGHDK and CDR2 SYGVNS. DNA for the CDR3: TGTGCCAGCAGTGAATCATTTTCCCGGGAACCGAATACGCAGTATTTT. As protein: CASSESFSREPNTQYF. Supplemented by reference TRBV25-1 and TRBJ2-3, the full variable domain reads EADIYQTPRYLVIGTGKKITLECSQTMGHDKMYWYQQDPGMELHLIHYSYGVNSTEKGDLSSESTVSRIRTEHFPLTLESARPSHTSQYLCASSESFSREPNTQYFGPGTRLTVL.

The chain employs TRBV4-2 and TRBJ2-3; D might be TRBD2 (6 bases). The germline V gene has CDR1 LGHNA and CDR2 YNFKEQ. The CDR3 is made up of 14 amino acids. Trimming stripped 6 bases from V and 2 bases from J, with 12 bases between. The CDR3 coding sequence is TGTGCCAGCAGTGGCGGGGCGGACACAGATACGCAGTATTTT. Its protein is CASSGGADTDTQYF.

This chain links TRBV7-9 with TRBJ1-5; weak D call: TRBD1 (5 bases). Trimming removed 3 bases at V and 0 bases at J, with 9 bases between. The CDR3 runs to 15 residues. The germline gives CDR1 SEHNR, CDR2 FQNEAQ (reference sequence). The CDR3 DNA follows: TGTGCCAGCAGCTTGGAGGGGCATAGCAATCAGCCCCAGCATTTT. Its protein is CASSLEGHSNQPQHF.

The gene calls are TRBV6-5 and TRBJ1-1, with D uncertain. V was trimmed by 6 bases and J by 8 bases, leaving 10 bases between them. This CDR3 region has 11 residues. The germline CDR1 and CDR2 sequences are MNHEY and SVGAGI. This CDR3 reads CASSRGPEAFF. The CDR3 nucleotides are TGTGCCAGCAGCCGTGGCCCAGAAGCTTTCTTT.

The chain links TRBV9 to TRBJ2-7; no firm D call. Per germline, CDR1 SGDLS and CDR2 YYNGEE. V was trimmed by 4 bases and J by 0 bases, leaving 14 bases between them. This CDR3 is 15 amino acids long. The CDR3 region is CASSTSVGISYEQYF. DNA of the CDR3: TGTGCCAGCAGCACCTCGGTGGGCATCTCCTACGAGCAGTACTTC.

The J gene is TRBJ2-3, the V gene TRBV18, with TRBD1 matching over 9 bases. The CDR3 length is 15 residues. Germline V CDR1 and CDR2: KGHSH, LQKENI. V lost 6 bases to trimming and J lost 5 bases; unmatched junction nucleotides: 9. The CDR3 here is CASSLTGGAEDTQYF. CDR3 nucleotides: TGTGCCAGCTCTCTCACAGGGGGCGCGGAAGATACGCAGTATTTT.

This chain connects TRBV27 to TRBJ2-1; 11 bases are shared with TRBD1. Trimming took 6 bases from V and 4 from J; bases not matched to a gene: 5. Germline assignment: CDR1 MNHEY and CDR2 SMNVEV (reference sequence). This CDR3 is built from 15 residues. CDR3: CASRGQGASYNEQFF. CDR3 nucleotide sequence: TGTGCCAGCAGAGGACAGGGGGCTTCGTACAATGAGCAGTTCTTC.

This chain joins TRBV30 and TRBJ1-2; D remains ambiguous. The CDR3 is 11 amino acids. Per germline, CDR1 GTSNPN and CDR2 SVGIG (reference sequence). Trimming took 4 bases from V and 6 from J, leaving 9 bases between them. The CDR3 spells CAWTAGHGYTF. The DNA for the CDR3 is TGTGCCTGGACGGCAGGCCATGGCTACACCTTC.

The chain combines TRBV7-9 with TRBJ2-7; D is perhaps TRBD2 (5 bases). Germline V CDR1 and CDR2: SEHNR, FQNEAQ (reference sequence). V was pared by 5 bases and J by 3 bases, with 17 bases between. The length of the CDR3 is 15 residues. CDR3 nucleotide sequence: TGTGCCAGCAGCCCGAACCTCCCCCGGGGCTACGAGCAGTACTTC. Encoded protein: CASSPNLPRGYEQYF.

The V gene is TRBV5-5, the J gene TRBJ1-1; tentative D call: TRBD1 (5 bases). Deletions cut 4 bases from V and 1 base from J, with 14 bases between. The CDR3 is 15 amino acids. Germline-derived CDR1 and CDR2 are SGHKS and YYEKEE (reference sequence). CDR3 DNA: TGTGCCAGCAGCACCCCACAGGTTCCGAACACTGAAGCTTTCTTT. Protein product: CASSTPQVPNTEAFF.

V usage is TRBV5-1 and J usage is TRBJ2-1; D may be TRBD1 (5 bases). This CDR3 region has 16 residues. Germline loops: CDR1 SGHRS, CDR2 YFSETQ. Trimming stripped 1 base from V and 0 bases from J, with 11 bases between. CDR3 DNA sequence: TGCGCCAGCAGCTTGTTTCGACAGAGCTCCTACAATGAGCAGTTCTTC. Translating it yields CASSLFRQSSYNEQFF.

This clone was detected once. The J gene is TRBJ1-2, the V gene TRBV12-3 or TRBV12-4; 7 bases line up with TRBD1. The V and J ends lost 2 bases and 10 bases, in that order; junction bases with no gene match: 4. CDR3 length equals 12 residues. The CDR3 coding sequence is TGTGCCAGCAGTTTATTGACAGGGACCTACACCTTC. Translated: CASSLLTGTYTF.

This chain connects TRBV23-1 to TRBJ1-5, with TRBD1 matching 8 bases. TRBV23-1 is labeled an ORF, and its function is uncertain. J was trimmed by 6 bases and V by 2 bases; bases with no gene match: 9. The CDR3 is made up of 16 amino acids. CDR3: CASSQPPRGQGQPQHF. The CDR3 DNA reads as TGCGCCAGCAGTCAACCTCCCAGGGGGCAAGGTCAGCCCCAGCATTTT.

About this clone itself: Other DNA sequences from this sample encode an identical CDR3 as well. This sequence joins TRBV3-1 (or the pseudogene TRBV3-2) and TRBJ1-6; D unresolved. The CDR3 length is 12 residues. Per germline, CDR1 LGHDT and CDR2 YNNKEL (reference sequence). The V and J ends lost 2 bases and 10 bases respectively, with 6 bases between them. The CDR3 nucleotides are TGTGCCAGCAGCCAACGAGGATCACCCCTCCACTTT. Translation: CASSQRGSPLHF.

V gene TRBV25-1 combines with J gene TRBJ1-1; D may be TRBD1 (6 bases). This CDR3 has 14 residues. Germline values: CDR1 MGHDK, CDR2 SYGVNS. Trimming took off 4 bases at V and 4 bases at J, with 13 bases between the two ends. The CDR3 DNA sequence: TGTGCCAGCAGTGTACAGGGAAGACCCACTGAAGCTTTCTTT. Residues: CASSVQGRPTEAFF.

The chain employs TRBV3-1 (or the pseudogene TRBV3-2) and TRBJ2-7; no reliable D call. Germline CDR1 and CDR2: LGHDT and YNNKEL (reference sequence). With 1 base removed from V and 9 bases from J, the gap between germline ends came to 10 bases. CDR3 size: 12 residues. The CDR3 DNA reads TGTGCCAGCAGCCAAGTGCAGCCTAGGCAGTACGTC. This encodes CASSQVQPRQYV.